What follows are 5 T cell receptor beta chains derived from one specimen sequenced in a study of vaccination effects on CD4 cells after COVID-19. The authors isolated CD4+ T cells after around 10 days of culture. Confirmation by PCR established that the person had SARS-CoV-2 infection between March and December 2020. BNT162b2 vaccine or mRNA-1273 vaccine was given to participants in two doses. The table came from immunoSEQ multiplex PCR; TCRdb's copy has only in-frame clones and leaves some out. The sample has around 50,000 clones; about 74% are singletons. These TCRs are of unknown antigen specificity. The specimen comprised CD4+ T cells from PBMCs cultured without peptide, sampled after COVID-19 vaccination. All receptors come from a human donor who had a prior SARS-CoV-2 infection.

The V call is TRBV4-1, the J call TRBJ1-4; no clear D gene. CDR3 length: 16 residues. The ends were cut back, 1 base at V and 0 bases at J, with 9 bases in the middle. The germline V gene encodes CDR1 MGHRA and CDR2 YSYEKL. The CDR3 bases are TGCGCCAGCAGCCAAGCCCTGCTTGCAACTAATGAAAAACTGTTTTTT. Translating gives CASSQALLATNEKLFF.

The chain recombines TRBV2 with TRBJ1-2; D is possibly TRBD1 (6 bases). V was clipped by 3 bases and J by 8 bases, with 16 bases between them. Germline V lookup: CDR1 SNHLY, CDR2 FYNNEI. The CDR3 contains 14 residues. CDR3 amino acids: CASSEDRDSIGYTF. The CDR3 DNA is TGTGCCAGCAGTGAGGACAGAGATTCAATCGGCTACACCTTC.

The chain uses TRBV10-1 and TRBJ2-7; unclear D gene. Germline loops: CDR1 WNHNN, CDR2 SYGVQD (reference sequence). Trimming removed 2 bases from V and 6 bases from J, with 23 bases in between. CDR3 length: 17 amino acids. Written as DNA, the CDR3 is TGCGCCAGCAGTGAGAAGGTTTTTCGGATTAGAACTTGCGAGCAGTACTTC. This sequence encodes CASSEKVFRIRTCEQYF.

The V gene is TRBV19, the J gene TRBJ2-7, with 10 positions matching TRBD1. The V gene's germline CDR1 is LNHDA and CDR2 SQIVND (reference sequence). With V trimmed by 3 bases and J by 7 bases, 9 bases remained unmatched. The CDR3 loop spans 15 amino acids. CDR3 residues: CASSIAGQGKREQYF. The CDR3 DNA reads TGTGCCAGTAGTATCGCGGGACAGGGGAAGAGGGAGCAGTACTTC.

This clone came up a few times. The V and J genes are TRBV5-4 and TRBJ2-2; D remains ambiguous. Germline V gives CDR1 SGHNT, CDR2 YYREEE (reference sequence). This CDR3 is 14 amino acids long. The V gene lost 4 bases and the J gene lost 6 bases, with 13 bases spanning the gap. The CDR3 loop is CASSPRFGAGELFF. The CDR3 DNA sequence: TGTGCCAGCAGCCCGAGGTTTGGGGCCGGGGAGCTGTTTTTT.